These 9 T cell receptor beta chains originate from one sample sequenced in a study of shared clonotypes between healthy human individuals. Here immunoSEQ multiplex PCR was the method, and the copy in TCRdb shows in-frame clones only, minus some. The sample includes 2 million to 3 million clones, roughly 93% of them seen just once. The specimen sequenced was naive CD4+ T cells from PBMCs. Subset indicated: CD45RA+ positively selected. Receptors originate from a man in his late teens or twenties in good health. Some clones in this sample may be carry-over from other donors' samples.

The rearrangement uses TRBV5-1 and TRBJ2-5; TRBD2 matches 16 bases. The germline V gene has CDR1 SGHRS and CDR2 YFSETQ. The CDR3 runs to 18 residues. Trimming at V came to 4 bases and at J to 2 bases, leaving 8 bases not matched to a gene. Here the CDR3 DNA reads TGCGCCAGCAGCCTGGGACTAGCGGGAGGGCCGGGGCAAGAGACCCAGTACTTC. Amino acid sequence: CASSLGLAGGPGQETQYF.

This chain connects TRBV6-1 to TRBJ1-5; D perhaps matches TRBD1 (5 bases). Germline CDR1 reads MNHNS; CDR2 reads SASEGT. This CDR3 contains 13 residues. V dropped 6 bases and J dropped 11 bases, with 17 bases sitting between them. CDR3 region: CASSDPGPRSQHF. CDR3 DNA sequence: TGTGCCAGCAGCGACCCGGGGCCCCGGTCCCAGCATTTT.

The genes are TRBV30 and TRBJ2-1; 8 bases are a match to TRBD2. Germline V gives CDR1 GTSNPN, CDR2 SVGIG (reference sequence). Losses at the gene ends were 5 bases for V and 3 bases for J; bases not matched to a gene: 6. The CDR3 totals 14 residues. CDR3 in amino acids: CAWAWTSSYNEQFF. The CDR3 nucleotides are TGTGCCTGGGCTTGGACTAGCAGCTACAATGAGCAGTTCTTC.

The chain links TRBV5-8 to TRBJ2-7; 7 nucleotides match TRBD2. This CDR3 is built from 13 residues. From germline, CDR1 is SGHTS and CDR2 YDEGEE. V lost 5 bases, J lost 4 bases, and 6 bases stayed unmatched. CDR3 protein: CASSYSGVYEQYF. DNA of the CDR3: TGTGCCAGCAGTTACAGCGGGGTATACGAGCAGTACTTC.

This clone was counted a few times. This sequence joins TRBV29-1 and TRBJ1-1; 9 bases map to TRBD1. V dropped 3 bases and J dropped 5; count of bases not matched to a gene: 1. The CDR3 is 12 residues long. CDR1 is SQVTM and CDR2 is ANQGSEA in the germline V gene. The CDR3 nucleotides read TGCAGCGTTGAGGGACAGGGTACTGAAGCTTTCTTT. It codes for CSVEGQGTEAFF.

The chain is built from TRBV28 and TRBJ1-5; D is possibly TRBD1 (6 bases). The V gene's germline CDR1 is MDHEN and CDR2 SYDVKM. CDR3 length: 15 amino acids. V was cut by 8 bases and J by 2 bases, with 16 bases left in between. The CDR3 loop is CASRRTVRGNQPQHF. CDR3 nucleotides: TGTGCCAGCCGCCGGACAGTCAGGGGCAATCAGCCCCAGCATTTT.

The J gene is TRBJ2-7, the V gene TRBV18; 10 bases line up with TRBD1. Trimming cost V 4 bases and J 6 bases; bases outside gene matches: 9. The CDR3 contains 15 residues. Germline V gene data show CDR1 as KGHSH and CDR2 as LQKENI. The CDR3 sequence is CASSLHSGTGAEQYF. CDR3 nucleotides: TGTGCCAGCTCACTACACTCCGGGACAGGGGCCGAGCAGTACTTC.

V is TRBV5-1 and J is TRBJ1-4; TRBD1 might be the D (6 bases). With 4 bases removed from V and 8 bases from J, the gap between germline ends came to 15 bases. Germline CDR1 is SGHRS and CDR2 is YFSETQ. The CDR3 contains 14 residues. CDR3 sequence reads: CASSTDRATEKLFF. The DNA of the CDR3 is TGCGCCAGCAGCACGGACAGAGCGACCGAAAAACTGTTTTTT.

As DNA, the CDR3 is TGTGCCAGCAGTACACTAGCAATTCCCAATGAGCAGTTCTTC. The encoded protein is CASSTLAIPNEQFF. This chain joins TRBV28 and TRBJ2-1; a possible D gene is TRBD2 (6 bases). Germline V lookup: CDR1 MDHEN, CDR2 SYDVKM. Trimming removed 5 bases from V and 6 bases from J, with 14 bases in between. CDR3 length: 14 residues.